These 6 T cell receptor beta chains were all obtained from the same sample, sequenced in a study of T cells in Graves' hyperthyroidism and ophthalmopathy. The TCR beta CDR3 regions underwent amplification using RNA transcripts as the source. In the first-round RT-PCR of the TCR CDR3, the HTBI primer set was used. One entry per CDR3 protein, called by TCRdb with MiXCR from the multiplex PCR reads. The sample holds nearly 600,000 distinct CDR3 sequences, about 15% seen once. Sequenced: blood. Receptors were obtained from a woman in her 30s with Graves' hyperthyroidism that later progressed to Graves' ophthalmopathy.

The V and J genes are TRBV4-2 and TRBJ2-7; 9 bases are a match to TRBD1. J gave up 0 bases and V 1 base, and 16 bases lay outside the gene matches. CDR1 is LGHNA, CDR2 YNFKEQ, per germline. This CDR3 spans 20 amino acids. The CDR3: CASSQVVGGRQGVGSYEQYF. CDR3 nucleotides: TGTGCCAGCAGCCAAGTGGTAGGTGGCCGACAGGGGGTAGGCTCCTACGAGCAGTACTTC.

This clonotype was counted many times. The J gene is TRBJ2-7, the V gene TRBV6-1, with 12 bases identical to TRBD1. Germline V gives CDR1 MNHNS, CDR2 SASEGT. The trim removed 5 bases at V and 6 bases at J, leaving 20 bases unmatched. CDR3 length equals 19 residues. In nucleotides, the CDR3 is TGTGCCAGCAGTCGCTCGTCCGGGACAGGGGGCATCCTCGTCTCCGAGCAGTACTTC. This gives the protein CASSRSSGTGGILVSEQYF.

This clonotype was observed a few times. The CDR3 sequence is CATSGGQGADTQYF. The CDR3 region has the DNA TGTGCCACCAGTGGGGGACAGGGGGCAGATACGCAGTATTTT. The chain combines TRBV24-1 with TRBJ2-3; 11 nucleotides match TRBD1. Germline V gene lookup returns CDR1 KGHDR and CDR2 SFDVKD. The J segment lost 4 bases and the V segment lost 5 bases, leaving 1 base of the junction unmatched. The length of the CDR3 is 14 residues.

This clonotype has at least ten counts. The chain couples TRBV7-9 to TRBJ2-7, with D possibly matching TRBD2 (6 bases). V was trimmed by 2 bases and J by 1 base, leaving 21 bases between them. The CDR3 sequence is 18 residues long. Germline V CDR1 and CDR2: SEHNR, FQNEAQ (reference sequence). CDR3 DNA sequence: TGTGCCAGCAGCTTAAGCAAGTATGGGGGGATGGATTCCTACGAGCAGTACTTC. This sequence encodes CASSLSKYGGMDSYEQYF.

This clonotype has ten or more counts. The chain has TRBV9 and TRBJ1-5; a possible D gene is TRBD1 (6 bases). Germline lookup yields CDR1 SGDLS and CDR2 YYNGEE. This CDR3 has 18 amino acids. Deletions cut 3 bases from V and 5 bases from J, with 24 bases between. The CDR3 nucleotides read TGTGCCAGCAGCGGGGCCCCGGGACATGAAGGTTACGATCAGCCCCAGCATTTT. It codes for CASSGAPGHEGYDQPQHF.

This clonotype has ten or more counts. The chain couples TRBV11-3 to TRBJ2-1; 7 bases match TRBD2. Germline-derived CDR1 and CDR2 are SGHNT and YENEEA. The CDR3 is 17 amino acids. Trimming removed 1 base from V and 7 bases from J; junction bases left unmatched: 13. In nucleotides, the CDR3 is TGTGCCAGCAGCTTAGTGAGCGCGGGAGTCTGGAAAAATGAGCAGTTCTTC. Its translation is CASSLVSAGVWKNEQFF. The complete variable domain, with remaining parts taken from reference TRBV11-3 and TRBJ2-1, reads EAGVVQSPRYKIIEKKQPVAFWCNPISGHNTLYWYLQNLGQGPELLIRYENEEAVDDSQLPKDRFSAERLKGVDSTLKIQPAELGDSAVYLCASSLVSAGVWKNEQFFGPGTRLTVL.